Listed here are 14 T cell receptor beta chains from one sample, sequenced in a study of blood T cell repertoires in COVID-19. Produced via immunoSEQ multiplex PCR; TCRdb's table is partial and in-frame only. The table shows approximately 180,000 clones, with approximately 88% occurring only once. The specimen was peripheral blood. These receptors all come from a woman aged 45 to 65 with acute or convalescent COVID-19.

The V gene is TRBV5-4, the J gene TRBJ1-1, with no clear D. Deletions cut 4 bases from V and 1 base from J, with 14 bases between. CDR3 size: 15 residues. Germline V gene sequence: CDR1 SGHNT, CDR2 YYREEE (reference sequence). The CDR3: CASSIYRRENTEAFF. CDR3 DNA: TGTGCCAGCAGCATTTACCGGAGAGAGAACACTGAAGCTTTCTTT.

This clone was observed a single time. The genes are TRBV19 and TRBJ1-2; D uncertain. The CDR3 loop spans 15 amino acids. Germline V gene sequence: CDR1 LNHDA, CDR2 SQIVND (reference sequence). The V gene lost 3 bases and the J gene lost 5 bases, with 16 bases spanning the gap. The CDR3 region is CASSIKGSSPYGYTF. The DNA for the CDR3 is TGTGCCAGTAGTATTAAGGGTTCTAGCCCTTATGGCTACACCTTC.

This CDR3 reads CASSEQAPYEKLFF. The CDR3 nucleotides are TGCGCCAGCAGTGAGCAGGCGCCCTACGAAAAACTGTTTTTT. V and J are TRBV10-2 and TRBJ1-4; no definite D call. V was cut by 2 bases and J by 8 bases, with 12 bases left in between. Germline assignment: CDR1 WSHSY and CDR2 SAAADI. The CDR3 contains 14 residues.

The V and J genes are TRBV6-6 and TRBJ2-7; D gene unclear. With 5 bases removed from V and 0 bases from J, the gap between germline ends came to 14 bases. CDR3 length: 15 residues. The germline gives CDR1 MNHNY, CDR2 SVGAGI (reference sequence). The CDR3 loop is CASSPPEHLSYEQYF. For the CDR3, the DNA is TGTGCCAGCAGTCCCCCGGAGCATCTCTCCTACGAGCAGTACTTC.

This chain uses TRBV5-1 with TRBJ2-7; 10 bases agree with TRBD2. Trimming took 4 bases from V and 2 from J; bases not matched to a gene: 6. The germline gives CDR1 SGHRS, CDR2 YFSETQ. The CDR3 sequence is 15 residues long. In DNA form, the CDR3 reads TGCGCCAGCAGCCCACTAGCGGGGATAGCCTACGAGCAGTACTTC. It codes for CASSPLAGIAYEQYF.

This chain uses TRBV4-1 with TRBJ1-4; D is ambiguous. Germline V lookup: CDR1 MGHRA, CDR2 YSYEKL. This CDR3 is 16 amino acids long. With 0 bases removed from V and 7 bases from J, the gap between germline ends came to 15 bases. In DNA form, the CDR3 reads TGCGCCAGCAGCCAAGAAAGTCTACAGAGTATTGAAAAACTGTTTTTT. Protein: CASSQESLQSIEKLFF.

The V gene is TRBV30, the J gene TRBJ2-7, with a weak D call TRBD1 (5 bases). The CDR3 runs to 12 residues. With 6 bases removed from V and 5 bases from J, the gap between germline ends came to 14 bases. Germline V gene data show CDR1 as GTSNPN and CDR2 as SVGIG (reference sequence). Written as DNA, the CDR3 is TGTGCCTGCACAAGGGGCGGCCACGAGCAGTACTTC. Its translation: CACTRGGHEQYF.

This clone has more than one count but fewer than ten. The gene calls are TRBV5-1 and TRBJ2-5; possible D gene TRBD2, 7 bases. Deletions cut 1 base from V and 5 bases from J, with 15 bases between. Germline CDR1 is SGHRS and CDR2 is YFSETQ. The CDR3 sequence is 15 residues long. CDR3: CASSLYGGGGETQYF. The CDR3 DNA reads as TGCGCCAGCAGCTTGTACGGGGGCGGGGGCGAGACCCAGTACTTC.

The rearrangement joins TRBV4-3 to TRBJ2-3, with TRBD2 as a possible D gene (6 bases). The V gene lost 1 base and the J gene lost 4 bases, with 18 bases spanning the gap. This CDR3 contains 17 residues. Germline CDR1 LGHNA, CDR2 YSLEER. The CDR3 coding sequence is TGCGCCAGCAGCCAAGGCCCCCCTAGCGAGGGTCCAGATACGCAGTATTTT. It translates to CASSQGPPSEGPDTQYF.

The chain joins TRBV6-2 or TRBV6-3 to TRBJ2-7; TRBD1 matches 9 bases. Germline-derived CDR1 and CDR2 are MNHEY and SVGEGT. The CDR3 sequence is 14 residues long. Trimming took 6 bases from V and 3 from J; bases not matched to a gene: 6. CDR3 sequence reads: CASSIRDRVYEQYF. DNA for the CDR3: TGTGCCAGCAGCATCCGGGACAGGGTCTACGAGCAGTACTTC.

This chain connects TRBV6-5 to TRBJ1-4; 8 bases line up with TRBD1. V shed 6 bases, J shed 7 bases, and the junction held 10 bases outside the gene matches. The CDR3 has 15 residues. CDR1 is MNHEY and CDR2 is SVGAGI in the germline V gene. As DNA, the CDR3 is TGTGCCAGCAGACACGATGGGACAGGAGGTGAAAAACTGTTTTTT. Translated, it gives CASRHDGTGGEKLFF.

The chain uses TRBV18 and TRBJ2-1; 7 bases are a match to TRBD2. The germline gives CDR1 KGHSH, CDR2 LQKENI. This CDR3 is built from 13 residues. J gave up 7 bases and V 2 bases, and 2 bases lay outside the gene matches. The CDR3 loop reads CASSPGGGNEQFF. CDR3 in DNA: TGTGCCAGCTCACCAGGGGGAGGGAATGAGCAGTTCTTC. The variable domain in full, with the rest retrieved from reference TRBV18 and TRBJ2-1, is NAGVMQNPRHLVRRRGQEARLRCSPMKGHSHVYWYRQLPEEGLKFMVYLQKENIIDESGMPKERFSAEFPKEGPSILRIQQVVRGDSAAYFCASSPGGGNEQFFGPGTRLTVL.

V and J are TRBV6-2 or TRBV6-3 and TRBJ2-7, with no clear D. The CDR3 loop spans 12 amino acids. The germline V gene has CDR1 MNHEY and CDR2 SVGEGT. V shed 4 bases and J shed 4 bases, with 8 bases lying between them. For the CDR3, the DNA is TGTGCCAGCAGTTCCCAGGTGTACGAGCAGTACTTC. It codes for CASSSQVYEQYF.

This clone has only a few counts. The chain is built from TRBV12-5 and TRBJ1-1; D is ambiguous. Trimming took off 4 bases at V and 4 bases at J, with 13 bases between the two ends. There are 14 residues in the CDR3. Germline-derived CDR1 and CDR2 are LGHNT and FRNRAP. The DNA of the CDR3 is TGTGCTAGTGGTTCGGGAGGAGGGAGCACTGAAGCTTTCTTT. This translates into CASGSGGGSTEAFF. The full variable domain, with the rest looked up from reference TRBV12-5 and TRBJ1-1, is DARVTQTPRHKVTEMGQEVTMRCQPILGHNTVFWYRQTMMQGLELLAYFRNRAPLDDSGMPKDRFSAEMPDATLATLKIQPSEPRDSAVYFCASGSGGGSTEAFFGQGTRLTVV.